The 17 T cell receptor beta chains reported below all come from one sample, sequenced in a study of T-cell memory formation after mild COVID-19. In TCRdb, the 5' RACE reads were re-called with MiXCR into one record per CDR3 protein. The table records 360,000 or so distinct CDR3 sequences, 25% to 30% of them present only once. The specimen sequenced was PBMCs or a T cell subset sorted from them (not recorded which). All receptors derive from an adult woman who had mild COVID-19 (a few samples of this study predate the infection). Cell type and time point are not known.

This clonotype showed up just a few times. This chain joins TRBV11-2 and TRBJ2-3, with D possibly matching TRBD2 (6 bases). The V and J ends lost 0 bases and 0 bases respectively, with 22 bases between them. CDR3 length: 20 amino acids. The germline V gene has CDR1 SGHAT and CDR2 FQNNGV. The CDR3, as DNA: TGTGCCAGCAGCTTAGATACTTGGGGGGACGGCATCGGTAGCACAGATACGCAGTATTTT. Amino acid sequence: CASSLDTWGDGIGSTDTQYF.

This clonotype occurred a few times. The chain carries TRBV12-3 or TRBV12-4 and TRBJ1-2; 10 bases map to TRBD1. The V segment lost 2 bases and the J segment 6 bases; nucleotides outside the gene matches: 6. The CDR3 consists of 15 residues. The CDR3 sequence: CASSLILGTGDGYTF. In nucleotides, the CDR3 is TGTGCCAGCAGTTTAATCCTCGGGACAGGGGATGGCTACACCTTC.

This clonotype was found a few times. The chain is built from TRBV7-9 and TRBJ2-7; D is perhaps TRBD1 (6 bases). Germline assignment: CDR1 SEHNR and CDR2 FQNEAQ (reference sequence). CDR3 length equals 15 residues. With 3 bases removed from V and 9 bases from J, the gap between germline ends came to 21 bases. This chain's CDR3 is CASSFDPGQGVVQYF. CDR3 in DNA: TGTGCCAGCAGCTTCGACCCGGGACAAGGGGTGGTGCAGTACTTC.

The chain employs TRBV30 and TRBJ2-4; D not certain. V was shortened by 3 bases and J by 1 base, with 10 bases between the two germline ends. The CDR3 contains 14 residues. CDR1 GTSNPN and CDR2 SVGIG come from the germline V gene (reference sequence). The chain's CDR3 is CAWSIKLAKNIQYF. CDR3 nucleotide sequence: TGTGCCTGGAGCATCAAGCTGGCCAAAAACATTCAGTACTTC. The full variable domain, in which reference TRBV30 and TRBJ2-4 provide the parts outside the CDR3, is SQTIHQWPATLVQPVGSPLSLECTVEGTSNPNLYWYRQAAGRGLQLLFYSVGIGQISSEVPQNLSASRPQDRQFILSSKKLLLSDSGFYLCAWSIKLAKNIQYFGAGTRLSVL.

This clonotype was found a few times. The CDR3: CASSLVSRAALGNEQFF. Written as DNA, the CDR3 is TGCGCCAGCAGCTTAGTATCCAGGGCGGCTCTCGGCAATGAGCAGTTCTTC. The chain recombines TRBV5-1 with TRBJ2-1, with D perhaps matching TRBD1 (5 bases). CDR1 and CDR2 (germline): SGHRS, YFSETQ. This CDR3 spans 17 amino acids. V dropped 2 bases and J dropped 6 bases, with 21 bases sitting between them. Full variable domain (rest looked up from reference TRBV5-1 and TRBJ2-1): KAGVTQTPRYLIKTRGQQVTLSCSPISGHRSVSWYQQTPGQGLQFLFEYFSETQRNKGNFPGRFSGRQFSNSRSEMNVSTLELGDSALYLCASSLVSRAALGNEQFFGPGTRLTVL.

The genes are TRBV7-6 and TRBJ2-1; D might be TRBD2 (6 bases). Germline V gene data show CDR1 as SGHVS and CDR2 as FNYEAQ. This CDR3 is 16 amino acids long. The ends were cut back, 2 bases at V and 12 bases at J, with 23 bases in the middle. The chain's CDR3 is CASSLNGGPPRHTQFF. The CDR3 region has the DNA TGTGCCAGCAGCTTAAATGGAGGGCCCCCCCGACATACGCAGTTCTTC. Full variable domain (rest looked up from reference TRBV7-6 and TRBJ2-1): GAGVSQSPRYKVTKRGQDVALRCDPISGHVSLYWYRQALGQGPEFLTYFNYEAQQDKSGLPNDRFSAERPEGSISTLTIQRTEQRDSAMYRCASSLNGGPPRHTQFFGPGTRLTVL.

The chain combines TRBV7-3 with TRBJ2-3, with 10 bases lining up with TRBD2. Germline V CDR1 and CDR2: SGHTA, FQGTGA. The CDR3 contains 15 residues. J gave up 5 bases and V 5 bases, and 7 bases lay outside the gene matches. The chain's CDR3 is CASSPSGRAEDTQYF. Here the CDR3 DNA reads TGTGCCAGCAGCCCCAGCGGGAGGGCGGAAGATACGCAGTATTTT.

The chain uses TRBV5-1 and TRBJ1-1, with D unclear. Germline V CDR1 and CDR2: SGHRS, YFSETQ. V lost 0 bases, J lost 3 bases, and 9 bases lay in between. The CDR3 loop spans 14 amino acids. The CDR3 bases are TGCGCCAGCAGCTTGGAAGGAGAGTACACTGAAGCTTTCTTT. Its translation: CASSLEGEYTEAFF. Looking up the rest from reference TRBV5-1 and TRBJ1-1 gives the full variable domain: KAGVTQTPRYLIKTRGQQVTLSCSPISGHRSVSWYQQTPGQGLQFLFEYFSETQRNKGNFPGRFSGRQFSNSRSEMNVSTLELGDSALYLCASSLEGEYTEAFFGQGTRLTVV.

This chain connects TRBV7-9 to TRBJ2-1, with 9 positions matching TRBD2. Germline CDR1 is SEHNR and CDR2 is FQNEAQ (reference sequence). V lost 1 base, J lost 0 bases, and 10 bases stayed unmatched. The CDR3 length is 19 residues. CDR3 DNA: TGTGCCAGCAGCTTAGGGGCTAGCGGGAAAGGGAGCTCCTACAATGAGCAGTTCTTC. Its translation is CASSLGASGKGSSYNEQFF.

The chain joins TRBV7-9 to TRBJ1-2; D not certain. There are 14 residues in the CDR3. V dropped 1 base and J dropped 2 bases, with 8 bases sitting between them. Germline CDR1 reads SEHNR; CDR2 reads FQNEAQ (reference sequence). CDR3 DNA sequence: TGTGCCAGCAGCTTAGTACAGTCGAACTATGGCTACACCTTC. This translates into CASSLVQSNYGYTF.

V usage is TRBV4-1 and J usage is TRBJ2-5; the match to TRBD1 covers 11 bases. From germline, CDR1 is MGHRA and CDR2 YSYEKL. The CDR3 covers 15 residues. J lost 4 bases, V lost 8 bases, and 9 bases had no gene match. DNA for the CDR3: TGCGCCAGCGGGTCGGGACAGGGGGTCGGAGAGACCCAGTACTTC. Amino acid sequence: CASGSGQGVGETQYF.

There are a few counts of this clonotype. The V call is TRBV3-1, the J call TRBJ2-3, with 11 bases matching TRBD2. CDR1 and CDR2 from the germline V gene are LGHDT and YNNKEL (reference sequence). CDR3 length equals 12 residues. J lost 15 bases, V lost 4 bases, and 6 bases had no gene match. As DNA, the CDR3 is TGTGCCAGCAGCCTTGGGACTAGCGGTTACTATTTT. This sequence encodes CASSLGTSGYYF.

The genes are TRBV15 and TRBJ2-1, with unresolved D. The CDR3 contains 17 residues. Germline CDR1 LNHNV, CDR2 YYDKDF (reference sequence). V was cut by 5 bases and J by 1 base, with 18 bases left in between. The CDR3: CATSPRSSSVSYNEQFF. DNA of the CDR3: TGTGCCACCAGCCCTCGATCCTCGTCCGTTTCCTACAATGAGCAGTTCTTC.

This clonotype was observed many times. The chain couples TRBV12-3 or TRBV12-4 to TRBJ2-1, with D possibly TRBD1 on 5 matching bases. V lost 6 bases and J 10 bases, leaving 10 bases between the germline ends. The CDR3 consists of 11 residues. The DNA of the CDR3 is TGTGCCAGCAGCCCTAAGGGGGAGCAGTTCTTC. Translated: CASSPKGEQFF.

The chain links TRBV7-9 to TRBJ2-5; no definite D call. The length of the CDR3 is 11 residues. CDR1 and CDR2 from the germline V gene are SEHNR and FQNEAQ (reference sequence). V gave up 5 bases and J gave up 7 bases, with 8 bases separating them. CDR3 in amino acids: CASSPPRTQYF. CDR3 coding DNA: TGTGCCAGCAGCCCCCCAAGGACCCAGTACTTC.

This clonotype was picked up many times. The chain combines TRBV6-1 with TRBJ2-5; tentative D call: TRBD2 (7 bases). This CDR3 region has 20 residues. CDR1 is MNHNS, CDR2 SASEGT, per germline. V lost 4 bases, J lost 3 bases, and 30 bases lay in between. The CDR3: CASSGSGTPLGRGGEETQYF. The DNA of the CDR3 is TGTGCCAGCAGTGGATCCGGGACCCCATTGGGGAGGGGGGGAGAAGAGACCCAGTACTTC.

J is TRBJ2-7 and V is TRBV11-2; D is ambiguous. The V and J ends lost 3 bases and 4 bases respectively, with 13 bases between them. Germline CDR1 reads SGHAT; CDR2 reads FQNNGV. CDR3 size: 14 residues. CDR3 in amino acids: CASSFRRSGYEQYF. CDR3 DNA: TGTGCCAGCAGCTTTAGAAGGTCCGGGTACGAGCAGTACTTC.